The following is a T cell receptor (beta chain) sequence with its context. Method: immunoSEQ multiplex PCR; TCRdb's copy keeps in-frame clones and lacks some. This repertoire shows under 350,000 clones, 75% to 90% found once; its top ten account for roughly 11%. The V end was cut by 8 bases, the J end by 8 bases, with 15 bases between. This CDR3 spans 13 amino acids. In germline, CDR1 is MNHEY, CDR2 SVGAGI. The entry originates in a study of blood T cell repertoires in COVID-19. Study-wide context: Sources were T cells, B-cell-depleted T cells, or PBMCs; the material itself was cDNA or gDNA.

The sequencing sample was made of peripheral blood. The chain uses TRBV6-5 and TRBJ2-2; tentatively, D is TRBD1 (5 bases). The TCR was taken from a woman in her sixties or seventies with acute or convalescent COVID-19. The CDR3 DNA sequence: TGTGCCAGCTCTGACGGAACAGGAGGGGAGCTGTTTTTT. This codes for CASSDGTGGELFF.